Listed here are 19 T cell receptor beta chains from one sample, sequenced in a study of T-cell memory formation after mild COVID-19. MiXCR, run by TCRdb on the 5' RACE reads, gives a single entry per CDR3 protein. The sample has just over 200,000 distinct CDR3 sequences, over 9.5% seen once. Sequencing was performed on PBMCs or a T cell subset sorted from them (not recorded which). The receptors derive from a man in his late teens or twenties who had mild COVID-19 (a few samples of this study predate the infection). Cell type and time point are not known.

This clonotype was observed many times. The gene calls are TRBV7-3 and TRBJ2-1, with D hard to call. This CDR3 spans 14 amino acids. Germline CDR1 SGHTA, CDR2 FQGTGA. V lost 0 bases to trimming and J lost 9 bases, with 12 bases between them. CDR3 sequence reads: CASSLTFGASEQFF. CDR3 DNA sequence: TGTGCCAGCAGCTTAACGTTCGGAGCATCTGAGCAGTTCTTC.

The CDR3 reads CASSVGPDAQGNTIYF. For the CDR3, the DNA is TGTGCCAGCAGCGTAGGGCCAGACGCACAGGGAAACACCATATATTTT. V gene TRBV9 combines with J gene TRBJ1-3; D call uncertain. Germline assignment: CDR1 SGDLS and CDR2 YYNGEE. This CDR3 spans 16 amino acids. Trimming took 0 bases from V and 4 from J, leaving 14 bases between them. Variable domain in full (rest from reference TRBV9 and TRBJ1-3): DSGVTQTPKHLITATGQRVTLRCSPRSGDLSVYWYQQSLDQGLQFLIQYYNGEERAKGNILERFSAQQFPDLHSELNLSSLELGDSALYFCASSVGPDAQGNTIYFGEGSWLTVV.

CDR3 residues: CASSREPGQGEAFF. The DNA of the CDR3 is TGTGCCAGCAGTCGCGAGCCAGGGCAGGGTGAAGCTTTCTTT. The J gene is TRBJ1-1, the V gene TRBV7-9, with a possible D match to TRBD1 (5 bases). In germline, CDR1 is SEHNR, CDR2 FQNEAQ (reference sequence). This CDR3 has 14 amino acids. V was pared by 6 bases and J by 7 bases, with 18 bases between.

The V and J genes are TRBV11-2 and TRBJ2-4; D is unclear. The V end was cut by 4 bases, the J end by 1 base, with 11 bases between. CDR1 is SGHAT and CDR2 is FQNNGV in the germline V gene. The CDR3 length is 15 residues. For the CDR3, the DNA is TGTGCCAGCAGCTCGTTGAGCCAGGCCAAAAACATTCAGTACTTC. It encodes CASSSLSQAKNIQYF.

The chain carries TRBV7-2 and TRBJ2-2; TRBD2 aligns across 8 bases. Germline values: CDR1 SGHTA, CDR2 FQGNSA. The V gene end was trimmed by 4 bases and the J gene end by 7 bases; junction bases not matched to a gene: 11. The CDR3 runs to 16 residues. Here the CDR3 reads CASSSGGPGGYGELFF. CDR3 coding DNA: TGTGCCAGCAGCTCGGGGGGCCCGGGAGGGTACGGGGAGCTGTTTTTT.

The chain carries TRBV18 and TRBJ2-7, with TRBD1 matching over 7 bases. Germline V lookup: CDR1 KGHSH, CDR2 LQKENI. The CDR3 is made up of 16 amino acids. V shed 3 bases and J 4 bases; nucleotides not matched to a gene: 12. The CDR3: CASSPLRVGGLYEQYV. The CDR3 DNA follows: TGTGCCAGCTCACCCCTAAGAGTAGGGGGCTTATACGAGCAGTACGTC.

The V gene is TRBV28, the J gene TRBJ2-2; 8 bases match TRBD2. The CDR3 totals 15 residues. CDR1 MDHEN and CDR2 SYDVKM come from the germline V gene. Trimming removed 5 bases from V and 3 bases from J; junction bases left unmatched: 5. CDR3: CASSNGGADTGELFF. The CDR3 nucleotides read TGTGCCAGCAGTAACGGGGGGGCTGACACCGGGGAGCTGTTTTTT.

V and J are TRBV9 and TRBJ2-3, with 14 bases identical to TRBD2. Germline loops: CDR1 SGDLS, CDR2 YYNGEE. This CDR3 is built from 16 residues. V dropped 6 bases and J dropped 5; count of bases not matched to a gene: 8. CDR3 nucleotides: TGTGCCAGCAACATACCGGGACTAGCGGGGGAAGATACGCAGTATTTT. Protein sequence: CASNIPGLAGEDTQYF.

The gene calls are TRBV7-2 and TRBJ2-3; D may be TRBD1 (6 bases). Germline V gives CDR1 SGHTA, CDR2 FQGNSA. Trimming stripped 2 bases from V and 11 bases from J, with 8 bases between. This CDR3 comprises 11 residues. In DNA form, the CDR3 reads TGTGCCAGCAGCTTAAGAGGGGGGCAGTATTTT. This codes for CASSLRGGQYF. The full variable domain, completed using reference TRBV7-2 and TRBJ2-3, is GAGVSQSPSNKVTEKGKDVELRCDPISGHTALYWYRQSLGQGLEFLIYFQGNSAPDKSGLPSDRFSAERTGGSVSTLTIQRTQQEDSAVYLCASSLRGGQYFGPGTRLTVL.

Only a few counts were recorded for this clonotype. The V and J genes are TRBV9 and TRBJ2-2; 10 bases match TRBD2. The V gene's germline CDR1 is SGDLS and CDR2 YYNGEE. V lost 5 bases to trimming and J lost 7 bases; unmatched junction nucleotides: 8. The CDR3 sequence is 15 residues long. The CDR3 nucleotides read TGTGCCAGCAGTAGCGGGGGGACCATTGGCGGGGAGCTGTTTTTT. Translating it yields CASSSGGTIGGELFF.

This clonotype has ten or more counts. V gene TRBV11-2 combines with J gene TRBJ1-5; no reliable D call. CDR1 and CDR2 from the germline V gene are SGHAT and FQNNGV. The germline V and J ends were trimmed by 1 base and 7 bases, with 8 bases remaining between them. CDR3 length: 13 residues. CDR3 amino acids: CASSLGDSQPQHF. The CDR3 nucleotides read TGTGCCAGCAGCTTAGGGGATTCCCAGCCCCAGCATTTT.

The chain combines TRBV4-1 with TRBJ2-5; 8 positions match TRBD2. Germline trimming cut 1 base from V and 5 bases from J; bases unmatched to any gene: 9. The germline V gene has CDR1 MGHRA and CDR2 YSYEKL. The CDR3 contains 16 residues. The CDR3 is CASSQVGREGGETQYF. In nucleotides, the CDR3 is TGCGCCAGCAGCCAAGTTGGCCGGGAGGGTGGCGAGACCCAGTACTTC.

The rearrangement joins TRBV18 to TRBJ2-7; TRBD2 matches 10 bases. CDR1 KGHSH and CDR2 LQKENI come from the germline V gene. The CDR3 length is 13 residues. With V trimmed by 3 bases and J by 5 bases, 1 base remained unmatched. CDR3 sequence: CASSPGLANEQYF. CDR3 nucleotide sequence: TGTGCCAGCTCACCGGGACTAGCGAACGAGCAGTACTTC.

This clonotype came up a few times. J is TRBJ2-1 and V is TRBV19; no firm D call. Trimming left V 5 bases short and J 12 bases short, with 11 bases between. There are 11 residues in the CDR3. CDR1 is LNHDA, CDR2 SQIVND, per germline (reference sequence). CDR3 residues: CASSVLSRQFF. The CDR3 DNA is TGTGCCAGTAGTGTACTCAGCAGGCAGTTCTTC.

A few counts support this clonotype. The CDR3 spells CASSAGSEETQYF. Here the CDR3 DNA reads TGTGCCAGCAGCGCTGGATCTGAAGAGACCCAGTACTTC. The J gene is TRBJ2-5, the V gene TRBV9; no clear D. The CDR3 is made up of 13 amino acids. Germline CDR1 SGDLS, CDR2 YYNGEE. The V and J ends lost 3 bases and 3 bases respectively, with 9 bases between them.

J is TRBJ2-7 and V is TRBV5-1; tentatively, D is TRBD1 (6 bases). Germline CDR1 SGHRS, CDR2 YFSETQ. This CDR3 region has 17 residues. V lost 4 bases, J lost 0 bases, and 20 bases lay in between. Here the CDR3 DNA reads TGCGCCAGCAGCCTGCGAGGGGGAAGGGGAATCTCCTACGAGCAGTACTTC. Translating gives CASSLRGGRGISYEQYF.

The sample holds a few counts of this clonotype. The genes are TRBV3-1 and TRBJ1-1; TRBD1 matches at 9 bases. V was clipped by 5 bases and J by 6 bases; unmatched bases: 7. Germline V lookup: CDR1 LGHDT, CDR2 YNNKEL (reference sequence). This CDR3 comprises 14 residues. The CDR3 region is CASSLRQGDPEAFF. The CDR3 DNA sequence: TGTGCCAGCAGCTTACGACAGGGGGATCCTGAAGCTTTCTTT.

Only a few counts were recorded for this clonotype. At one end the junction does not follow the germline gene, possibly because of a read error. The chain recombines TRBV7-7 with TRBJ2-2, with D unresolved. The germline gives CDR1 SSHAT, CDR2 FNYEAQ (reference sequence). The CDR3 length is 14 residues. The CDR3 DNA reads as TGTGCTAGCAGCTTAAACCCCTTGGGCGGGGAGCTGTTTTTT. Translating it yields CASSLNPLGGELFF.

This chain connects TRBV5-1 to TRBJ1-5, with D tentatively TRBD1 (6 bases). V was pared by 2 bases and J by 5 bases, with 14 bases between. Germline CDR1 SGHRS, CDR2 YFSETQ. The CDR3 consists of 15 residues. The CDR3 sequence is CASSLGGNAHQPQHF. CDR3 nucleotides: TGCGCCAGCAGCTTAGGGGGGAACGCTCATCAGCCCCAGCATTTT.